Described below is a single TCR beta chain sequence and its context. This may arise from a read error, as a much more abundant clone is one base away. The conserved phenylalanine or tryptophan is not found at the CDR3 terminus, so this likely reflects a read error. This record belongs to a study of tumor and adjacent non-tumor tissue in lung cancer. A modified ARM-PCR protocol with three rounds of nested PCR amplified TCRbeta. TCRdb re-analysed the multiplex PCR reads in MiXCR, keeping a single row per CDR3 protein. Of 75,000 to 95,000 distinct CDR3 sequences listed, around three quarters are singletons. No cell sorting was done before RNA was extracted from the tissue. More than 3 cm separated this lung sample from the edge of the tumor. J was trimmed by 5 bases and V by 3 bases; bases with no gene match: 10. The CDR3 has 16 amino acids. Germline V gene lookup returns CDR1 DFQATT and CDR2 SNEGSKA (reference sequence).

The clonotype was recovered from a woman aged 50 to 60 with non-small cell lung cancer. The chain links TRBV20-1 to TRBJ2-1; 10 nucleotides match TRBD2. Sequencing used distant non-tumor lung tissue. The CDR3 loop reads CSASDFGTSANNEQFL. CDR3 in DNA: TGCAGTGCTAGTGATTTCGGGACTAGCGCGAACAATGAGCAGTTCTTA.